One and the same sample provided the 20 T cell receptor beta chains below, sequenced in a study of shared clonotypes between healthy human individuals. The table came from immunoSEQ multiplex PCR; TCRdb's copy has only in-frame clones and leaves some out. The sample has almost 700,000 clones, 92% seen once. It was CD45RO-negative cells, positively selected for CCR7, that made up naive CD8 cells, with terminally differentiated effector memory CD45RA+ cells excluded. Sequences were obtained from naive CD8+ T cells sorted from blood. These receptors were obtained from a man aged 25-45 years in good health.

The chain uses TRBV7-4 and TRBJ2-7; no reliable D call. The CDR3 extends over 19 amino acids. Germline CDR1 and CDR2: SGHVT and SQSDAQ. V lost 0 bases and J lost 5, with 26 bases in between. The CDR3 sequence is CASSLAPCYLTPRHDEQYF. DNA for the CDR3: TGTGCCAGCAGCTTAGCGCCATGCTATCTTACCCCTCGCCACGACGAGCAGTACTTC. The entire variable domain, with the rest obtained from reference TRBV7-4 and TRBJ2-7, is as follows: GAGVSQSPRYKVAKRGRDVALRCDSISGHVTLYWYRQTLGQGSEVLTYSQSDAQRDKSGRPSGRFSAERPERSVSTLKIQRTEQGDSAVYLCASSLAPCYLTPRHDEQYFGPGTRLTVT.

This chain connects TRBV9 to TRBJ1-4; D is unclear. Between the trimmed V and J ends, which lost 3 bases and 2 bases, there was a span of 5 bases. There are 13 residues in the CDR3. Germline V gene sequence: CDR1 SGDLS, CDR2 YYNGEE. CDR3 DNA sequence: TGTGCCAGCAGCGGCGGTACTAATGAAAAACTGTTTTTT. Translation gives CASSGGTNEKLFF.

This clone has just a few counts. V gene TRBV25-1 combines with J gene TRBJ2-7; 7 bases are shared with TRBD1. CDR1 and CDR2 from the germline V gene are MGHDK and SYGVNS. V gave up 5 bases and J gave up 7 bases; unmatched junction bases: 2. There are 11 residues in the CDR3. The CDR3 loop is CASSTGVEQYF. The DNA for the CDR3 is TGTGCCAGCAGTACAGGGGTTGAGCAGTACTTC.

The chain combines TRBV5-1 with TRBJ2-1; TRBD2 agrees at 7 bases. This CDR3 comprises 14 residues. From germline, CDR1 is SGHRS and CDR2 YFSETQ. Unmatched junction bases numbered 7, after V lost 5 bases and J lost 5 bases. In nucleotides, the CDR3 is TGCGCCAGCAGTTCTCTGCTAGCGGACAATGAGCAGTTCTTC. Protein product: CASSSLLADNEQFF. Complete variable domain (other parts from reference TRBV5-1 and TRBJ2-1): KAGVTQTPRYLIKTRGQQVTLSCSPISGHRSVSWYQQTPGQGLQFLFEYFSETQRNKGNFPGRFSGRQFSNSRSEMNVSTLELGDSALYLCASSSLLADNEQFFGPGTRLTVL.

CDR3 residues: CASSPRQGRSYEQYF. The CDR3 DNA sequence: TGTGCCAGCAGCCCTCGACAGGGGAGGTCCTACGAGCAGTACTTC. J is TRBJ2-7 and V is TRBV7-9, with 8 bases fitting TRBD1. V lost 5 bases and J lost 1; bases outside the gene matches: 7. The CDR3 has 15 amino acids. Germline V gene lookup returns CDR1 SEHNR and CDR2 FQNEAQ (reference sequence).

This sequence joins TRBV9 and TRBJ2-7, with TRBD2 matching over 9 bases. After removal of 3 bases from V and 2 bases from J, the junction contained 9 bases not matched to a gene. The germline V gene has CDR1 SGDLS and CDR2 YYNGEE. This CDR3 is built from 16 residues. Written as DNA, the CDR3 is TGTGCCAGCAGCGCAGCCTCTAGCGGGACCCCCTACGAGCAGTACTTC. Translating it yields CASSAASSGTPYEQYF.

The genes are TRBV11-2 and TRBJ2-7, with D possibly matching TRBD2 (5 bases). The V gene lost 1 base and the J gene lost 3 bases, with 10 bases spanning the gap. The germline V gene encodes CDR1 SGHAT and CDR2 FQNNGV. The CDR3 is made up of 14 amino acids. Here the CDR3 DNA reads TGTGCCAGCAGCTTAGTTTCTAGCAACTACGAGCAGTACTTC. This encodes CASSLVSSNYEQYF. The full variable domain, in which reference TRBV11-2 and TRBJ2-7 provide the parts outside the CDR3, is EAGVAQSPRYKIIEKRQSVAFWCNPISGHATLYWYQQILGQGPKLLIQFQNNGVVDDSQLPKDRFSAERLKGVDSTLKIQPAKLEDSAVYLCASSLVSSNYEQYFGPGTRLTVT.

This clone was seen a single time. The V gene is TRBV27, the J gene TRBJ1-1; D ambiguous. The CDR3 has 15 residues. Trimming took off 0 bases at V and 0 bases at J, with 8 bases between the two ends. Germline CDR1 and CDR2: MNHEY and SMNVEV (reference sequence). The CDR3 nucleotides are TGTGCCAGCAGTTTATCGTGGAGTTTGAACACTGAAGCTTTCTTT. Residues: CASSLSWSLNTEAFF.

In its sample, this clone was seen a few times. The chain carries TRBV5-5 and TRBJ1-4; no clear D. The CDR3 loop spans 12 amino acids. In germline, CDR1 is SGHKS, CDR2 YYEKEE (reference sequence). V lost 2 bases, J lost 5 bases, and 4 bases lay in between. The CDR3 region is CASSFPNEKLFF. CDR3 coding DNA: TGTGCCAGCAGCTTTCCAAATGAAAAACTGTTTTTT. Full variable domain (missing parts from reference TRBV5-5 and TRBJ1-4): DAGVTQSPTHLIKTRGQQVTLRCSPISGHKSVSWYQQVLGQGPQFIFQYYEKEERGRGNFPDRFSARQFPNYSSELNVNALLLGDSALYLCASSFPNEKLFFGSGTQLSVL.

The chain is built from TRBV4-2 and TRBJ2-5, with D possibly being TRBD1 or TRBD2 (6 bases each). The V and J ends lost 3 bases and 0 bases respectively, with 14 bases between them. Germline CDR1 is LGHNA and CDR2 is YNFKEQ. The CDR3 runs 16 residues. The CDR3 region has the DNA TGTGCCAGCAGCCATGAGGGTAGGGGGGACCAAGAGACCCAGTACTTC. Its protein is CASSHEGRGDQETQYF.

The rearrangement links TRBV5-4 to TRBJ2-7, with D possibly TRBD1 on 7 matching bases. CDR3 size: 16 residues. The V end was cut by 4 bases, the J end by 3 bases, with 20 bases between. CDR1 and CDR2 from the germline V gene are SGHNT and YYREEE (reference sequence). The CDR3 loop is CASSPMAGGGGYEQYF. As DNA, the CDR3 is TGTGCCAGCAGCCCCATGGCAGGGGGAGGCGGCTACGAGCAGTACTTC.

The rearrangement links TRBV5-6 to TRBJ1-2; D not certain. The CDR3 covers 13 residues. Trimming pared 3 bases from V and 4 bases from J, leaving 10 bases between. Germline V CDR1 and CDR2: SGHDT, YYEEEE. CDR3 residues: CASSSDGFYGYTF. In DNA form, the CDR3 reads TGTGCCAGCAGCTCGGACGGGTTCTATGGCTACACCTTC.

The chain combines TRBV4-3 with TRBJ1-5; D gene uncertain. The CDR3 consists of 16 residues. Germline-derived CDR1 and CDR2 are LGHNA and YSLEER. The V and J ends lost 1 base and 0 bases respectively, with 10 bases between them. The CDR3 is CASSQAMADSNQPQHF. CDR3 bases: TGCGCCAGCAGCCAAGCGATGGCAGATAGCAATCAGCCCCAGCATTTT.

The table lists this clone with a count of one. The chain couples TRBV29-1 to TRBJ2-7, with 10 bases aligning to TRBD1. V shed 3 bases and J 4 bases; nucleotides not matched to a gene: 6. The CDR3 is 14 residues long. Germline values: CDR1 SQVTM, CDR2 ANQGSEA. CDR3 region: CSVESWDRGYEQYF. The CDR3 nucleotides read TGCAGCGTTGAGAGTTGGGACAGGGGTTACGAGCAGTACTTC.

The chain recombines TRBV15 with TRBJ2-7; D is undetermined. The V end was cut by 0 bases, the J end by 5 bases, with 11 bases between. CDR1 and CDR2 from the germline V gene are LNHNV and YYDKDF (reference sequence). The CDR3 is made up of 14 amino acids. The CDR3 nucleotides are TGTGCCACCAGCAGAGACATCCTCCTCCACGAGCAGTACTTC. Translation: CATSRDILLHEQYF.

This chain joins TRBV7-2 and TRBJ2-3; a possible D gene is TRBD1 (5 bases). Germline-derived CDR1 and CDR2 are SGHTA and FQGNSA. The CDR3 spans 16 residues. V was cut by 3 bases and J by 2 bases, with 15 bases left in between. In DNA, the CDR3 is TGTGCCAGCAGCTTCCTGGGGCAGCCAGACACAGATACGCAGTATTTT. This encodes CASSFLGQPDTDTQYF. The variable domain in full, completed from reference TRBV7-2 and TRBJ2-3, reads GAGVSQSPSNKVTEKGKDVELRCDPISGHTALYWYRQSLGQGLEFLIYFQGNSAPDKSGLPSDRFSAERTGGSVSTLTIQRTQQEDSAVYLCASSFLGQPDTDTQYFGPGTRLTVL.

CDR3 in DNA: TGTGCCAGCAGCCCCCGCCCCTTAGCGGGAGGTTACGAGCAGTACTTC. Encoded protein: CASSPRPLAGGYEQYF. The rearrangement uses TRBV7-9 and TRBJ2-7, with 10 bases matching TRBD2. V dropped 5 bases and J dropped 4; count of bases not matched to a gene: 11. CDR1 is SEHNR and CDR2 is FQNEAQ in the germline V gene (reference sequence). The CDR3 length is 16 residues.

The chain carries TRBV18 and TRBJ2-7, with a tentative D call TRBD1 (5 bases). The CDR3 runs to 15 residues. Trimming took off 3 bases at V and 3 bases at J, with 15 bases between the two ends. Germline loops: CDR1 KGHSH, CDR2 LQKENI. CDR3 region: CASSPPRIGDYEQYF. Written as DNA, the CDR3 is TGTGCCAGCTCACCTCCTCGGATAGGGGACTACGAGCAGTACTTC.

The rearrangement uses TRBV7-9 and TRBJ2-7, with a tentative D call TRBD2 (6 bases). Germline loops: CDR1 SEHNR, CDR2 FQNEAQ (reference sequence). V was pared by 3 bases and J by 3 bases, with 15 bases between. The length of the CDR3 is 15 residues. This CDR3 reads CASSFWGDHLYEQYF. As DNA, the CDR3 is TGTGCCAGCAGCTTTTGGGGGGACCACCTCTACGAGCAGTACTTC.

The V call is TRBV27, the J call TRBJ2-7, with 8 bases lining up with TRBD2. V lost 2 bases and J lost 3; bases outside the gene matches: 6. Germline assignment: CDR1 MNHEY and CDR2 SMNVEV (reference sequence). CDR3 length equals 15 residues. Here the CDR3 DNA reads TGTGCCAGCAGTTTAGTCGCGGGAGGCCTCTACGAGCAGTACTTC. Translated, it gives CASSLVAGGLYEQYF.